Listed below are T cell receptor beta chains from one sample, sequenced in a study of T cells in Graves' hyperthyroidism and ophthalmopathy. TCRdb used MiXCR to reprocess the multiplex PCR reads, holding one entry per CDR3 protein. The sample has more than 650,000 distinct CDR3 sequences, 14% seen once. Sequenced sample: blood. All receptors come from a woman under 30 with Graves' hyperthyroidism. Each CDR3 is given with its conserved first and last residue. A D gene is named only where the DNA matches it firmly. Where a row states a size, it is once, few, many or the class of an expanded clone; other rows omit it.

d_call,clone_size,v_call,j_call,cdr3_nt,cdr3_aa
TRBD1,many,TRBV12-3/TRBV12-4,TRBJ1-2,TGTGCCAGCAGACACAGGGGGACCAACTATGGCTACACCTTC,CASRHRGTNYGYTF
TRBD2,.,TRBV9,TRBJ2-1,TGTGCCAGCAGCGTTGATCTAGCGGGAGGTTTATATGAGCAGTTCTTC,CASSVDLAGGLYEQFF
TRBD2,many,TRBV20-1,TRBJ2-7,TGCAGTGCCGAATTACTAGCGGGAGAACTCTACGAGCAGTACTTC,CSAELLAGELYEQYF
TRBD2,many,TRBV28,TRBJ2-3,TGTGCCAGCATCTGGGCGGGAGGGCCGACAGATACGCAGTATTTT,CASIWAGGPTDTQYF
TRBD2,.,TRBV12-3/TRBV12-4,TRBJ2-7,TGTGCCAGCAGTTTACCAAATAGCGGGAGGTCCTACGAGCAGTACTTC,CASSLPNSGRSYEQYF
TRBD2,many,TRBV12-3/TRBV12-4,TRBJ2-7,TGTGCCAGCACCTTCACCAGGGCTAGCGGGAGTCCCGGCGAGCAGTACTTC,CASTFTRASGSPGEQYF
.,.,TRBV28,TRBJ1-6,TGTGCCAGTCAAGGGACAACATCACCCCTCCACTTT,CASQGTTSPLHF
.,few,TRBV10-3,TRBJ1-2,TGTGCCATCAGTGACCTGACAGCTAAATATGGCTACACCTTC,CAISDLTAKYGYTF
.,few,TRBV6-1,TRBJ2-1,TGTGCCAGCACCCCCTGGGGGACATCCTCCTACAATGAGCAGTTCTTC,CASTPWGTSSYNEQFF
.,.,TRBV20-1,TRBJ2-3,TGCAGTGCTAGAGTCGAGGGCGCAACAGATACGCAGTATTTT,CSARVEGATDTQYF
TRBD2,many,TRBV12-3/TRBV12-4,TRBJ2-7,TGTGCCAGCAGGACTAGCGGGCCCTCCTACGAGCAGTACTTC,CASRTSGPSYEQYF
TRBD1,few,TRBV6-2/TRBV6-3,TRBJ2-5,TGTGCCAGCACCACCCATCCCGGACAGGGGTGGAAAGAGACCCAGTACTTC,CASTTHPGQGWKETQYF
TRBD2,many,TRBV4-1,TRBJ2-5,TGCGCCAGCAGCCGGTCGCGGACTAGCGGGAGGGAAGAGACCCAGTACTTC,CASSRSRTSGREETQYF
TRBD1,.,TRBV4-1,TRBJ1-1,TGCGCCAGCAGCCAACTGAGGGGGCAAAACACTGAAGCTTTCTTT,CASSQLRGQNTEAFF
.,few,TRBV7-3,TRBJ1-5,TGTGCCAGCAGCCGTTCCGGGGATCAGCCCCAGCATTTT,CASSRSGDQPQHF